This T cell receptor (beta chain) is drawn from a study of cytomegalovirus exposure and HLA in healthy donors. Study as a whole: In terms of ancestry, the Caucasian-associated cluster contained roughly 80% of the 398 genotyped donors.

With V trimmed by 2 bases and J by 4 bases, 3 bases remained unmatched. Germline-derived CDR1 and CDR2 are WNHNN and SYGVQD (reference sequence). CDR3 length: 15 residues. A note on this clone: Its antigen is currently unknown.

PCR involved 60 Vbeta and 13 Jbeta primers. Repertoires were generated with immunoSEQ multiplex PCR, while TCRdb's copy carries only in-frame clones and drops some. This sample has roughly 120,000 clones, with 80% found just once. General study points: What a later analysis reportedly showed was that an Asian-associated ancestry cluster had fewer N-insertions than the approximately 700-donor mean. The investigators catalogued about 170 TCR beta chains as cytomegalovirus-associated.

V is TRBV10-1 and J is TRBJ2-1; 9 nucleotides line up with TRBD1. The TCR was taken from a man under 40 in good health and CMV-seronegative. Material for sequencing was PBMCs. The CDR3 DNA is TGCGCCAGCAGTGAGGGGGACAGGGTGTACAATGAGCAGTTCTTC. It codes for CASSEGDRVYNEQFF.